Listed below are T cell receptor beta chains from one sample, sequenced in a study of blood T cell repertoires in COVID-19. Libraries were prepared by immunoSEQ multiplex PCR; TCRdb keeps only in-frame clonotypes and omits some of them. This table has tens of thousands of clones, 90% to 95% appearing once. Sequences were obtained from peripheral blood. The receptors here all came from a human donor in a cohort sampled during active COVID-19. CDR3s include the opening cysteine and the closing phenylalanine or tryptophan. Each record gives: CDR3 DNA, CDR3 protein, J gene, clone size, V gene, D gene. D genes are given only for firm matches. For some rows the clone size is stated as once, few or many, or as a class when expanded; others skip it.

CDR3 DNA: TGTGCCAGTAGGACGGGGGGGAGTTACAATGAGCAGTTCTTC
CDR3 protein: CASRTGGSYNEQFF
J gene: TRBJ2-1
clone size: -
V gene: TRBV19
D gene: TRBD2

CDR3 DNA: TGTGCCAGCAGTGCCTTCGGGGAGCAGTTCTTC
CDR3 protein: CASSAFGEQFF
J gene: TRBJ2-1
clone size: -
V gene: TRBV2
D gene: -

CDR3 DNA: TGTGCCAGTAAGGTAGGGGTGCAGAACACTGAAGCTTTCTTT
CDR3 protein: CASKVGVQNTEAFF
J gene: TRBJ1-1
clone size: -
V gene: TRBV19
D gene: -

CDR3 DNA: TGTGCCAGCAGCCAGAGCATCGACAGGGGGCGTTTCCATGGCTACACCTTC
CDR3 protein: CASSQSIDRGRFHGYTF
J gene: TRBJ1-2
clone size: -
V gene: TRBV7-9
D gene: TRBD1

CDR3 DNA: TGTGCCAGCAGCCCCGGGAGCAGACAAGAGACCCAGTACTTC
CDR3 protein: CASSPGSRQETQYF
J gene: TRBJ2-5
clone size: -
V gene: TRBV6-5
D gene: -

CDR3 DNA: TGTGCCAGCAGCCCCCGACTAGAAGAGACCCAGTACTTC
CDR3 protein: CASSPRLEETQYF
J gene: TRBJ2-5
clone size: -
V gene: TRBV14
D gene: -

CDR3 DNA: TGTGCCAGCTCACCACCGGTTAACAGGGGCTACGAGCAGTACTTC
CDR3 protein: CASSPPVNRGYEQYF
J gene: TRBJ2-7
clone size: once
V gene: TRBV18
D gene: TRBD1

CDR3 DNA: TGTGCCAGCAGCAAAGGACAGGGGGCAGATACGCAGTATTTT
CDR3 protein: CASSKGQGADTQYF
J gene: TRBJ2-3
clone size: -
V gene: TRBV21-1
D gene: -

CDR3 DNA: TGTGCCAGCAGCTTACGAACGGAGAATTCACCCCTCCACTTT
CDR3 protein: CASSLRTENSPLHF
J gene: TRBJ1-6
clone size: -
V gene: TRBV7-2
D gene: -

CDR3 DNA: TGTGCCATGGGACCGGGACAGGGCACAGATACGCAGTATTTT
CDR3 protein: CAMGPGQGTDTQYF
J gene: TRBJ2-3
clone size: -
V gene: TRBV10-3
D gene: TRBD1

CDR3 DNA: TGCGCCAGCAGCTCCTCTACAGGGCCAAACTCTGGGGCCAACGTCCTGACTTTC
CDR3 protein: CASSSSTGPNSGANVLTF
J gene: TRBJ2-6
clone size: -
V gene: TRBV5-1
D gene: -

CDR3 DNA: TGTGCCAGCTCACCACCGGCAAGCGGGAAAGCGGATACGCAGTATTTT
CDR3 protein: CASSPPASGKADTQYF
J gene: TRBJ2-3
clone size: -
V gene: TRBV18
D gene: TRBD2

CDR3 DNA: TGTGCCATCCAAGGGACAGGGGGAGGCTATGGCTACACCTTC
CDR3 protein: CAIQGTGGGYGYTF
J gene: TRBJ1-2
clone size: -
V gene: TRBV28
D gene: TRBD1

CDR3 DNA: TGTGCCAGCAGTTTAGCGGGAGTCTACGAGCAGTACTTC
CDR3 protein: CASSLAGVYEQYF
J gene: TRBJ2-7
clone size: -
V gene: TRBV5-4
D gene: TRBD2

CDR3 DNA: TGTGCCAGTAGTAGTAATAACGGACAGGGGAAGGGCATTCAGTACTTC
CDR3 protein: CASSSNNGQGKGIQYF
J gene: TRBJ2-4
clone size: -
V gene: TRBV19
D gene: TRBD1

CDR3 DNA: TGTGCCAGCAGGTTCGCAGGCGTGCAAGAGACCCAGTACTTC
CDR3 protein: CASRFAGVQETQYF
J gene: TRBJ2-5
clone size: -
V gene: TRBV5-4
D gene: -

CDR3 DNA: TGTGCCACCCGACCCTGGGGCCGAAAGCCCTACGAGCAGTACTTC
CDR3 protein: CATRPWGRKPYEQYF
J gene: TRBJ2-7
clone size: -
V gene: TRBV2
D gene: -

CDR3 DNA: TGTGCCAGCAGCCAAGTGGAGGTGGAGACCCAGTACTTC
CDR3 protein: CASSQVEVETQYF
J gene: TRBJ2-5
clone size: -
V gene: TRBV4-2
D gene: -

CDR3 DNA: TGCAGTGCTACAATCTTAGAGCGGGTCTTC
CDR3 protein: CSATILERVF
J gene: TRBJ2-7
clone size: once
V gene: TRBV20-1
D gene: -

CDR3 DNA: TGTGCCAGCAATGACAGGGCCGATAATGAAAAACTGTTTTTT
CDR3 protein: CASNDRADNEKLFF
J gene: TRBJ1-4
clone size: -
V gene: TRBV28
D gene: TRBD1

CDR3 DNA: TGTGCCACCAGTGATCCCTTGACTAGCCAAGAGACCCAGTACTTC
CDR3 protein: CATSDPLTSQETQYF
J gene: TRBJ2-5
clone size: once
V gene: TRBV24-1
D gene: -

CDR3 DNA: TGCGCCAGCAGCTTGGTTACAGGGGCCCAAGATACGCAGTATTTT
CDR3 protein: CASSLVTGAQDTQYF
J gene: TRBJ2-3
clone size: once
V gene: TRBV5-1
D gene: TRBD1

CDR3 DNA: TGTGCCACCAGCACGGCGGGGACGAACACTGAAGCTTTCTTT
CDR3 protein: CATSTAGTNTEAFF
J gene: TRBJ1-1
clone size: -
V gene: TRBV15
D gene: -

CDR3 DNA: TGTGCCAGCAGCTCCCGACCGGGACAAGAGACCCAGTACTTC
CDR3 protein: CASSSRPGQETQYF
J gene: TRBJ2-5
clone size: -
V gene: TRBV5-6
D gene: -

CDR3 DNA: TGTGCCTGGAACAAGAACACCGGGGAGCTGTTTTTT
CDR3 protein: CAWNKNTGELFF
J gene: TRBJ2-2
clone size: once
V gene: TRBV30
D gene: -

CDR3 DNA: TGTGCCAGCAGCCAAGTTCCGCACCAACTCGTGGCCAAAAACATTCAGTACTTC
CDR3 protein: CASSQVPHQLVAKNIQYF
J gene: TRBJ2-4
clone size: -
V gene: TRBV3-1/TRBV3-2
D gene: -

CDR3 DNA: TGTGCCAGCAGTGAATCAGGCACAGATACGCAGTATTTT
CDR3 protein: CASSESGTDTQYF
J gene: TRBJ2-3
clone size: once
V gene: TRBV6-4
D gene: -

CDR3 DNA: TGTGCCAGCAGCCGGGCGGGGGGGCGAGATAATTCACCCCTCCACTTT
CDR3 protein: CASSRAGGRDNSPLHF
J gene: TRBJ1-6
clone size: -
V gene: TRBV3-1/TRBV3-2
D gene: -

CDR3 DNA: TGCGCCAGCAGCTTGGATCTGCAAGAGACCCAGTACTTC
CDR3 protein: CASSLDLQETQYF
J gene: TRBJ2-5
clone size: -
V gene: TRBV5-1
D gene: -

CDR3 DNA: TGTGCCAGTAGTATCGGAGGGGTCACATATAGCAATCAGCCCCAGCATTTT
CDR3 protein: CASSIGGVTYSNQPQHF
J gene: TRBJ1-5
clone size: -
V gene: TRBV19
D gene: -

CDR3 DNA: TGTGCCAGCAGCCTCGGACTAGCGGGGGGCCCCTCGACAGATACGCAGTATTTT
CDR3 protein: CASSLGLAGGPSTDTQYF
J gene: TRBJ2-3
clone size: -
V gene: TRBV11-2
D gene: TRBD2

CDR3 DNA: TGTGCCAGCAGTCGGGGATCCTACAATGAGCAGTTCTTC
CDR3 protein: CASSRGSYNEQFF
J gene: TRBJ2-1
clone size: -
V gene: TRBV12-3/TRBV12-4
D gene: -

CDR3 DNA: TGTGCCAGCAGCCTCAGGGAAGGGGATTCACCCCTCCACTTT
CDR3 protein: CASSLREGDSPLHF
J gene: TRBJ1-6
clone size: -
V gene: TRBV2
D gene: -

CDR3 DNA: TGTGCCAGCAGCTTAGGCCAGCAAGAGACCCAGTACTTC
CDR3 protein: CASSLGQQETQYF
J gene: TRBJ2-5
clone size: -
V gene: TRBV11-2
D gene: -

CDR3 DNA: TGTGCCAGCAGCCAAGACCTGACTAGCGGCTCCTACAATGAGCAGTTCTTC
CDR3 protein: CASSQDLTSGSYNEQFF
J gene: TRBJ2-1
clone size: -
V gene: TRBV4-2
D gene: TRBD2

CDR3 DNA: TGCGCCAGCAGCCGGACAGGGGGCCTTATCACAGATACGCAGTATTTT
CDR3 protein: CASSRTGGLITDTQYF
J gene: TRBJ2-3
clone size: -
V gene: TRBV5-1
D gene: TRBD1

CDR3 DNA: TGTGCCAGCAGCTTAGGGGGGACAGGGGGCAATCAGCCCCAGCATTTT
CDR3 protein: CASSLGGTGGNQPQHF
J gene: TRBJ1-5
clone size: -
V gene: TRBV7-2
D gene: TRBD1

CDR3 DNA: TGTGCCAGCAGCCAAGATGGGGGACAGGGGGGGCTCGAGCAGTACTTC
CDR3 protein: CASSQDGGQGGLEQYF
J gene: TRBJ2-7
clone size: -
V gene: TRBV4-2
D gene: TRBD1